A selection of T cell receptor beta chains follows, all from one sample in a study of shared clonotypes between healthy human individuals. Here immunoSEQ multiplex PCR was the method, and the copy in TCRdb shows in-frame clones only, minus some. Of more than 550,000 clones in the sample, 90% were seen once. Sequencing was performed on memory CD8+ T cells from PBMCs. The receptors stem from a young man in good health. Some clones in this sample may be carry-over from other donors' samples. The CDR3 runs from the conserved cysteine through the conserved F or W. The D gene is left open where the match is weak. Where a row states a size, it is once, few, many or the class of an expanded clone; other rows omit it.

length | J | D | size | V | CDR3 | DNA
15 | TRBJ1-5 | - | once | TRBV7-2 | CASSPYTGLNQPQHF | TGTGCCAGCAGCCCCTATACAGGGCTCAATCAGCCCCAGCATTTT
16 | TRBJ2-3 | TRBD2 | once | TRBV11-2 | CASSSLGREGTDTQYF | TGTGCCAGCAGCTCCCTGGGGCGGGAGGGCACAGATACGCAGTATTTT
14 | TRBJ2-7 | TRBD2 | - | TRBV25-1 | CASSEYNGRGGQYF | TGTGCCAGCAGTGAATATAATGGGAGGGGCGGGCAGTACTTC
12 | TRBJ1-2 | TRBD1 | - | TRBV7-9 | CASSGDREGYTF | TGTGCCAGCAGCGGGGACAGGGAAGGCTACACCTTC
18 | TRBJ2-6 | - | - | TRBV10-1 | CASSRLKRCTKSGNVLTF | TGCGCCAGCAGTAGGCTAAAAAGATGCACAAAGTCGGGCAACGTCCTGACTTTC
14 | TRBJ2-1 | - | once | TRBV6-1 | CASSEKDRNNEQFF | TGTGCCAGCAGTGAAAAGGACAGAAACAATGAGCAGTTCTTC
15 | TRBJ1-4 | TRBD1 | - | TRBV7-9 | CASSPTGGADEKLFF | TGTGCCAGCAGCCCGACAGGGGGCGCGGATGAAAAACTGTTTTTT
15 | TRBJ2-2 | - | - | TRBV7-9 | CASSPQWENTGELFF | TGTGCCAGCAGCCCCCAGTGGGAGAACACCGGGGAGCTGTTTTTT
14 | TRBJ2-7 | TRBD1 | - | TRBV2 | CASRGQGASYEQYF | TGTGCCAGCAGAGGGCAGGGGGCGTCCTACGAGCAGTACTTC
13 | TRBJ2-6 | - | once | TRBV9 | CASSAPWPNVLTF | TGTGCCAGCAGCGCCCCCTGGCCCAACGTCCTGACTTTC
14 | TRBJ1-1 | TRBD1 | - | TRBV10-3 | CAIRGTGSGTEAFF | TGTGCCATCAGAGGGACAGGGTCGGGCACTGAAGCTTTCTTT
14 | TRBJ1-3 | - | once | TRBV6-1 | CASSHLGTGNTIYF | TGTGCCAGCAGCCACCTTGGCACCGGAAACACCATATATTTT
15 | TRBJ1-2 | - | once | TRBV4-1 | CASSQPTGRISGYTF | TGCGCCAGCAGCCAACCCACAGGGAGGATTTCTGGCTACACCTTC
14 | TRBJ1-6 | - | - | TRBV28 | CASSPRLYNSPLHF | TGTGCCAGCAGCCCCCGCCTTTATAATTCACCCCTCCACTTT
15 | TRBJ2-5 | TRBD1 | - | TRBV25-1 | CASSATGGETETQYF | TGTGCCAGCAGTGCGACAGGGGGCGAGACAGAGACCCAGTACTTC
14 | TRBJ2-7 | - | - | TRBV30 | CAWSVPRQTYEQYF | TGTGCCTGGAGTGTACCTAGACAGACCTACGAGCAGTACTTC
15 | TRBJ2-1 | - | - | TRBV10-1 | CASSESPAGQYEQFF | TGCGCCAGCAGTGAGTCCCCAGCGGGACAGTATGAGCAGTTCTTC
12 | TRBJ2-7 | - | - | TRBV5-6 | CASSLGTSEQYF | TGTGCCAGCAGCTTGGGGACATCAGAGCAGTACTTC
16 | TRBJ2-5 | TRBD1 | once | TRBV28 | CASRDRGISLQETQYF | TGTGCCAGCCGGGACAGGGGTATCTCCCTTCAAGAGACCCAGTACTTC
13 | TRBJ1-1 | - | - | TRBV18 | CASSRLDRAEAFF | TGTGCCAGCTCACGCTTAGACAGAGCTGAAGCTTTCTTT
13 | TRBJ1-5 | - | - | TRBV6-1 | CASSDRVNQPQHF | TGTGCCAGCAGTGACCGGGTCAATCAGCCCCAGCATTTT
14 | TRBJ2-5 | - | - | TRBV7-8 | CASSLGLVKETQYF | TGTGCCAGCAGCTTAGGACTGGTAAAAGAGACCCAGTACTTC
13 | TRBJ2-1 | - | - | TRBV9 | CASSVVPAPEQFF | TGTGCCAGCAGCGTAGTCCCAGCCCCTGAGCAGTTCTTC
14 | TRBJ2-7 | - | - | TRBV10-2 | CASSAAAGQWQQYF | TGCGCCAGCAGTGCCGCGGCAGGGCAATGGCAGCAGTACTTC
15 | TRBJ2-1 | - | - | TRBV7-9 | CASSLSGDKYNEQFF | TGTGCCAGCAGCTTATCCGGGGACAAGTACAATGAGCAGTTCTTC
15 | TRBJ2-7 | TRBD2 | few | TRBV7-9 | CASSLGEGISYEQYF | TGTGCCAGCAGCTTGGGGGAGGGCATCTCCTACGAGCAGTACTTC
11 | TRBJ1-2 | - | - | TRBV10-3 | CAISESGGYTF | TGTGCCATCAGTGAGTCGGGTGGCTACACCTTC
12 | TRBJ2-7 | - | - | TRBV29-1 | CSGGQGSYEQYF | TGCAGCGGAGGCCAGGGATCCTACGAGCAGTACTTC
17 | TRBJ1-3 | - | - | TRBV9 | CASSVARRTQSPNTIYF | TGTGCCAGCAGCGTAGCTCGTCGGACCCAATCTCCGAACACCATATATTTT
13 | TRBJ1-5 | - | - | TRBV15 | CATSLRGNQPQHF | TGTGCCACCAGCCTCCGAGGGAATCAGCCCCAGCATTTT
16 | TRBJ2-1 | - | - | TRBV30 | CAWSVRPQPIPNEQFF | TGTGCCTGGAGTGTGAGACCCCAACCTATTCCCAATGAGCAGTTCTTC
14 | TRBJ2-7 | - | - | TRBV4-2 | CASSQSSGPYEQYF | TGTGCCAGCAGCCAAAGTTCAGGTCCCTACGAGCAGTACTTC
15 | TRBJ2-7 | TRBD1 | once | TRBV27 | CASSLILTGTGEQYF | TGTGCCAGCAGTTTAATCCTGACAGGGACAGGGGAGCAGTACTTC
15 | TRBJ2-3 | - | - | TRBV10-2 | CASSESASATDTQYF | TGCGCCAGCAGTGAATCGGCTAGCGCTACAGATACGCAGTATTTT
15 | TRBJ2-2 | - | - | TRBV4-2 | CASSQEISGVGELFF | TGTGCCAGCAGCCAAGAGATTTCGGGCGTCGGGGAGCTGTTTTTT
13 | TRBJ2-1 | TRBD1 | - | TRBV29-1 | CSVGTGGLNEQFF | TGCAGCGTCGGGACAGGGGGCCTCAATGAGCAGTTCTTC
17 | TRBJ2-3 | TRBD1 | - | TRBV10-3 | CAISGGEKDRGTDTQYF | TGTGCCATCAGTGGAGGTGAAAAGGACAGGGGTACAGATACGCAGTATTTT
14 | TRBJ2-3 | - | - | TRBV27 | CASSSTDSTDTQYF | TGTGCCAGCAGTTCGACGGACAGCACAGATACGCAGTATTTT
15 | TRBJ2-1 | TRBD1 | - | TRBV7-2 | CASNHRDSYNGEQFF | TGTGCCAGCAACCATAGGGACAGCTACAATGGGGAGCAGTTCTTC